The 29 T cell receptor beta chains reported below all come from one sample, sequenced in a study of early T cells in non-severe SARS-CoV-2 infection. TCRdb processed the 5' RACE reads anew with MiXCR; each CDR3 protein has one entry. Altogether 60,000 to 75,000 distinct CDR3 sequences are present, about 12% being singletons, with the ten largest covering more than 4.5%. Sequences were obtained from whole blood. These receptors all stem from an adult who was a healthcare worker with PCR-confirmed SARS-CoV-2 infection or an uninfected control (not recorded which).

This clonotype has a handful of counts. The rearrangement links TRBV15 to TRBJ2-1; D might be TRBD2 (5 bases). This CDR3 spans 16 amino acids. Germline lookup yields CDR1 LNHNV and CDR2 YYDKDF (reference sequence). V was pared by 1 base and J by 9 bases, with 19 bases between. CDR3 bases: TGTGCCACCAGCAGAGTTGGTGCTGTCCTCCGGGGTGAGCAGTTCTTC. It specifies CATSRVGAVLRGEQFF.

Many counts were recorded for this clonotype. The chain has TRBV29-1 and TRBJ1-2; D unresolved. V gave up 0 bases and J gave up 6 bases, with 11 bases separating them. CDR1 SQVTM and CDR2 ANQGSEA come from the germline V gene. The CDR3 runs 13 residues. The CDR3 protein is CSVEERRPDGYTF. The CDR3 DNA reads TGCAGCGTTGAAGAGCGCAGGCCCGATGGCTACACCTTC.

This clonotype was seen more than once but under ten times. The chain couples TRBV11-2 to TRBJ2-3; 9 bases map to TRBD2. CDR3 size: 17 residues. CDR1 is SGHAT and CDR2 is FQNNGV in the germline V gene. The J segment lost 2 bases and the V segment lost 5 bases, leaving 11 bases of the junction unmatched. The CDR3 reads CASSPFGSGGYTDTQYF. CDR3 DNA: TGTGCCAGCAGCCCCTTCGGAAGCGGGGGGTACACAGATACGCAGTATTTT.

The table lists this clonotype with a few counts. The CDR3 nucleotides are TGTGCCTGGAGTTTGGGCTTGACCTACAATGAGCAGTTCTTC. Protein product: CAWSLGLTYNEQFF. The chain employs TRBV30 and TRBJ2-1; D is uncertain. The CDR3 sequence is 14 residues long. With 2 bases removed from V and 2 bases from J, the gap between germline ends came to 10 bases. Germline CDR1 and CDR2: GTSNPN and SVGIG (reference sequence).

This chain links TRBV9 with TRBJ2-7, with 8 bases matching TRBD2. Trimming cost V 4 bases and J 0 bases; bases outside gene matches: 12. The CDR3 is 17 amino acids. The germline V gene encodes CDR1 SGDLS and CDR2 YYNGEE. CDR3 region: CASSPGSGGDSSYEQYF. The DNA for the CDR3 is TGTGCCAGCAGCCCGGGGAGCGGGGGTGATAGCTCCTACGAGCAGTACTTC.

This chain joins TRBV29-1 and TRBJ1-3; D unclear. Looked up from germline, CDR1 is SQVTM and CDR2 is ANQGSEA. V was shortened by 0 bases and J by 5 bases, with 8 bases between the two germline ends. The CDR3 extends over 13 amino acids. CDR3 nucleotide sequence: TGCAGCGTTGAAGAGTCGGGTAGAAACACCATATATTTT. Protein sequence: CSVEESGRNTIYF. Filled out from reference TRBV29-1 and TRBJ1-3, the complete variable domain reads SAVISQKPSRDICQRGTSLTIQCQVDSQVTMMFWYRQQPGQSLTLIATANQGSEATYESGFVIDKFPISRPNLTFSTLTVSNMSPEDSSIYLCSVEESGRNTIYFGEGSWLTVV.

This sequence joins TRBV4-2 and TRBJ2-7; D is unclear. Trimming removed 1 base from V and 2 bases from J, with 3 bases in between. Germline assignment: CDR1 LGHNA and CDR2 YNFKEQ. The CDR3 spans 12 residues. In DNA, the CDR3 is TGTGCCAGCAGCCAAGGACCCTACGAGCAGTACTTC. Its protein product is CASSQGPYEQYF.

The table lists this clonotype with many counts. The gene calls are TRBV18 and TRBJ2-1; 11 nucleotides line up with TRBD2. CDR1 and CDR2 (germline): KGHSH, LQKENI. The CDR3 covers 15 residues. J gave up 5 bases and V 6 bases, and 6 bases lay outside the gene matches. CDR3 coding DNA: TGTGCCAGCTCCCTCGGGACTAGCGGACACAATGAGCAGTTCTTC. It specifies CASSLGTSGHNEQFF. The full variable domain, its missing parts supplied by reference TRBV18 and TRBJ2-1, is NAGVMQNPRHLVRRRGQEARLRCSPMKGHSHVYWYRQLPEEGLKFMVYLQKENIIDESGMPKERFSAEFPKEGPSILRIQQVVRGDSAAYFCASSLGTSGHNEQFFGPGTRLTVL.

This clonotype was counted many times. The genes are TRBV20-1 and TRBJ1-6; TRBD1 matches 8 bases. The CDR3 loop spans 15 amino acids. Unmatched junction bases numbered 10, after V lost 5 bases and J lost 7 bases. Germline CDR1 is DFQATT and CDR2 is SNEGSKA (reference sequence). CDR3 sequence reads: CSAHTGQVHNSPLHF. CDR3 DNA sequence: TGCAGTGCTCATACGGGACAGGTTCACAATTCACCCCTCCACTTT.

The chain recombines TRBV3-1 with TRBJ2-7, with 7 nucleotides matching TRBD1. V lost 1 base, J lost 2 bases, and 5 bases stayed unmatched. This CDR3 region has 15 residues. The germline gives CDR1 LGHDT, CDR2 YNNKEL (reference sequence). As DNA, the CDR3 is TGTGCCAGCAGCCAAGTTCCCGGGACAGCCTACGAGCAGTACTTC. This encodes CASSQVPGTAYEQYF.

In this sample, this clonotype turned up many times. V is TRBV6-4 and J is TRBJ2-1, with TRBD2 as a possible D gene (7 bases). The CDR3 has 17 amino acids. Trimming removed 5 bases at V and 2 bases at J, with 19 bases between. Germline lookup yields CDR1 MRHNA and CDR2 SNTAGT. The CDR3 reads CASSNDRSGGTYNEQFF. As DNA, the CDR3 is TGTGCCAGCAGTAATGACAGGTCCGGGGGGACCTACAATGAGCAGTTCTTC.

This clonotype was counted ten times or more. The J gene is TRBJ1-5, the V gene TRBV6-1; D remains unclear. There are 16 residues in the CDR3. From germline, CDR1 is MNHNS and CDR2 SASEGT. V lost 1 base, J lost 9 bases, and 19 bases lay in between. This chain's CDR3 is CASSEVYTLTARPQHF. The CDR3 coding sequence is TGTGCCAGCAGTGAAGTTTATACACTCACGGCAAGGCCCCAGCATTTT.

The gene calls are TRBV13 and TRBJ1-6; TRBD1 matches at 9 bases. The CDR3 spans 15 residues. Germline CDR1 reads PRHDT; CDR2 reads FYEKMQ (reference sequence). V lost 5 bases to trimming and J lost 7 bases; unmatched junction nucleotides: 6. CDR3 nucleotides: TGTGCCAGCAGCGTACAGGGGGCGTTGAATTCACCCCTCCACTTT. It specifies CASSVQGALNSPLHF.

The sample holds many counts of this clonotype. The chain carries TRBV12-5 and TRBJ2-7; TRBD1 matches at 9 bases. Germline CDR1 is LGHNT and CDR2 is FRNRAP. With V trimmed by 4 bases and J by 5 bases, 3 bases remained unmatched. This CDR3 is 13 amino acids long. The DNA of the CDR3 is TGTGCTAGTGGTTCCGGGACAGGGAACGAGCAGTACTTC. It yields the protein CASGSGTGNEQYF.

In its sample, this clonotype was seen a few times. This chain joins TRBV30 and TRBJ2-2, with D possibly TRBD2 on 6 matching bases. V gave up 4 bases and J gave up 2 bases, with 14 bases separating them. The CDR3 loop spans 15 amino acids. The germline V gene has CDR1 GTSNPN and CDR2 SVGIG (reference sequence). In DNA form, the CDR3 reads TGTGCCTGGAAACGGGACTGGTTAAACACCGGGGAGCTGTTTTTT. Its translation: CAWKRDWLNTGELFF.

This clonotype was recorded many times. The chain carries TRBV4-1 and TRBJ2-7; D is perhaps TRBD1 or TRBD2 (5 bases each). Per germline, CDR1 MGHRA and CDR2 YSYEKL. This CDR3 has 14 residues. V lost 3 bases and J 0 bases, leaving 9 bases between the germline ends. The CDR3: CASSQRDRSYEQYF. CDR3 bases: TGCGCCAGCAGCCAGAGGGACCGCTCCTACGAGCAGTACTTC.

The chain carries TRBV2 and TRBJ2-3; D remains unclear. This CDR3 region has 17 residues. V was cut by 3 bases and J by 3 bases, with 19 bases left in between. Germline CDR1 and CDR2: SNHLY and FYNNEI. The CDR3 loop is CASSDSLSFFLTDTQYF. The CDR3 DNA is TGTGCCAGCAGTGATAGCCTATCCTTTTTTTTGACAGATACGCAGTATTTT.

CDR3 nucleotides: TGTGCCAGCAGCTTAGGTCCCGGGGACCGGCAGTACTTC. This sequence encodes CASSLGPGDRQYF. This sequence joins TRBV7-2 and TRBJ2-7, with D perhaps assigned TRBD1 or TRBD2 (5 bases each). The CDR3 covers 13 residues. Germline V gene lookup returns CDR1 SGHTA and CDR2 FQGNSA. Trimming cost V 1 base and J 9 bases, with 13 bases left between them. Full variable domain (remainder filled in from reference TRBV7-2 and TRBJ2-7): GAGVSQSPSNKVTEKGKDVELRCDPISGHTALYWYRQSLGQGLEFLIYFQGNSAPDKSGLPSDRFSAERTGGSVSTLTIQRTQQEDSAVYLCASSLGPGDRQYFGPGTRLTVT.

This clonotype was recorded at least ten times. The V and J genes are TRBV3-1 and TRBJ2-3, with TRBD1 matching over 8 bases. The CDR3 covers 15 residues. Germline V gene data show CDR1 as LGHDT and CDR2 as YNNKEL (reference sequence). J was trimmed by 2 bases and V by 4 bases; bases with no gene match: 5. CDR3 in amino acids: CASSPGTGVTDTQYF. For the CDR3, the DNA is TGTGCCAGCAGCCCAGGGACAGGCGTCACAGATACGCAGTATTTT.

In this sample, this clonotype turned up many times. The chain carries TRBV28 and TRBJ2-7; 9 bases fit TRBD1. With V trimmed by 6 bases and J by 4 bases, 16 bases remained unmatched. The CDR3 runs 17 residues. Germline V gene lookup returns CDR1 MDHEN and CDR2 SYDVKM. The CDR3 region has the DNA TGTGCCAGCAGCTCGGCACTTGGGACAGGGAGGATGTACGAGCAGTACTTC. Amino acid sequence: CASSSALGTGRMYEQYF.

This clonotype has more than one count but fewer than ten. The CDR3 sequence is CASTSSGTYGYTF. The CDR3 region has the DNA TGTGCCAGCACCTCAAGTGGGACCTATGGCTACACCTTC. The J gene is TRBJ1-2, the V gene TRBV7-9; the D gene is possibly TRBD1 (5 bases). Germline assignment: CDR1 SEHNR and CDR2 FQNEAQ (reference sequence). This CDR3 comprises 13 residues. Trimming shortened V by 7 bases and J by 4 bases, and 13 bases separated the two germline ends. The whole variable domain, remainder taken from reference TRBV7-9 and TRBJ1-2, is DTGVSQNPRHKITKRGQNVTFRCDPISEHNRLYWYRQTLGQGPEFLTYFQNEAQLEKSRLLSDRFSAERPKGSFSTLEIQRTEQGDSAMYLCASTSSGTYGYTFGSGTRLTVV.

This clonotype was seen repeatedly, ten times or more. The rearrangement links TRBV2 to TRBJ1-6; the match to TRBD1 covers 8 bases. V was clipped by 2 bases and J by 8 bases; unmatched bases: 11. The CDR3 runs 17 residues. From germline, CDR1 is SNHLY and CDR2 FYNNEI. The CDR3 protein is CASSETGQVHLDSPLHF. The CDR3 bases are TGTGCCAGCAGTGAAACGGGACAGGTTCACTTGGATTCACCCCTCCACTTT.

CDR3 sequence (DNA): TGTGCCAGTAGCGGCGGAGTGGGCACAGATACGCAGTATTTT. The encoded protein is CASSGGVGTDTQYF. V usage is TRBV12-3 or TRBV12-4 and J usage is TRBJ2-3, with D possibly TRBD2 on 6 matching bases. With 9 bases removed from V and 1 base from J, the gap between germline ends came to 14 bases. This CDR3 comprises 14 residues.

This clonotype has ten or more counts. The gene calls are TRBV10-3 and TRBJ2-7; 9 bases map to TRBD1. Trimming cost V 11 bases and J 1 base; bases outside gene matches: 9. The CDR3 length is 14 residues. Per germline, CDR1 ENHRY and CDR2 SYGVKD. In DNA form, the CDR3 reads TGTGCCGCGGAACCGGGACAGGGTTCCTACGAGCAGTACTTC. Protein: CAAEPGQGSYEQYF.

This clonotype has just a few counts. The chain combines TRBV5-1 with TRBJ2-1, with 8 bases matching TRBD2. Germline values: CDR1 SGHRS, CDR2 YFSETQ. The CDR3 spans 16 residues. V shed 0 bases, J shed 9 bases, and the junction held 11 bases outside the gene matches. CDR3 bases: TGCGCCAGCAGCTTGGCCGGGGGGGACCTCGGTCTTGAGCAGTTCTTC. Its protein is CASSLAGGDLGLEQFF.

This clonotype was found a few times. The rearrangement uses TRBV11-2 and TRBJ2-4, with D possibly TRBD2 on 5 matching bases. Germline V gene sequence: CDR1 SGHAT, CDR2 FQNNGV. CDR3 size: 14 residues. Trimming removed 1 base at V and 7 bases at J, with 11 bases between. This chain's CDR3 is CASSLGPRGNIQYF. The CDR3 DNA follows: TGTGCCAGCAGCTTAGGACCCCGCGGGAACATTCAGTACTTC.

The DNA of the CDR3 is TGTGCCAGCAGCCAAGATCGCGGGAGATACAATGAGCAGTTCTTC. It yields the protein CASSQDRGRYNEQFF. The chain has TRBV7-6 and TRBJ2-1; TRBD2 aligns across 7 bases. This CDR3 has 15 amino acids. Trimming cost V 5 bases and J 4 bases; bases outside gene matches: 8. Germline loops: CDR1 SGHVS, CDR2 FNYEAQ.

This clonotype has more than one count but fewer than ten. The CDR3 DNA sequence: TGCAGCGTCTCCGCTACAGCCAAAAACATTCAGTACTTC. Translated: CSVSATAKNIQYF. The chain links TRBV29-1 to TRBJ2-4, with D hard to call. Germline loops: CDR1 SQVTM, CDR2 ANQGSEA. V lost 6 bases, J lost 0 bases, and 9 bases lay in between. This CDR3 spans 13 amino acids. Drawing the rest from reference TRBV29-1 and TRBJ2-4, the complete variable domain is SAVISQKPSRDICQRGTSLTIQCQVDSQVTMMFWYRQQPGQSLTLIATANQGSEATYESGFVIDKFPISRPNLTFSTLTVSNMSPEDSSIYLCSVSATAKNIQYFGAGTRLSVL.

This clonotype was seen a few times. The chain recombines TRBV20-1 with TRBJ2-3; no reliable D call. CDR1 is DFQATT, CDR2 SNEGSKA, per germline (reference sequence). V lost 5 bases and J lost 4, with 7 bases in between. The length of the CDR3 is 11 residues. The CDR3, as DNA: TGCAGTGCTGCTAGGGCAGATACGCAGTATTTT. Translated: CSAARADTQYF.